The next 29 T cell receptor beta chains were all read from a single sample in a study of blood T cell repertoires in COVID-19. The table came from immunoSEQ multiplex PCR; TCRdb's copy has only in-frame clones and leaves some out. The sample yields 110,000 or so clones, about 85% seen once. Specimen: peripheral blood. Receptors were obtained from a human donor in a cohort sampled during active COVID-19.

The CDR3: CASKLPGQGWREQYF. CDR3 bases: TGCGCCAGCAAATTGCCGGGACAGGGTTGGAGGGAGCAGTACTTC. The chain employs TRBV5-1 and TRBJ2-7, with 9 bases lining up with TRBD1. CDR1 is SGHRS, CDR2 YFSETQ, per germline. The length of the CDR3 is 15 residues. V was clipped by 6 bases and J by 7 bases; unmatched bases: 14. The full variable domain, in which reference TRBV5-1 and TRBJ2-7 provide the parts outside the CDR3, is KAGVTQTPRYLIKTRGQQVTLSCSPISGHRSVSWYQQTPGQGLQFLFEYFSETQRNKGNFPGRFSGRQFSNSRSEMNVSTLELGDSALYLCASKLPGQGWREQYFGPGTRLTVT.

The rearrangement links TRBV25-1 to TRBJ2-1; 9 bases agree with TRBD1. CDR3 size: 13 residues. J was trimmed by 6 bases and V by 11 bases; bases with no gene match: 8. Germline V lookup: CDR1 MGHDK, CDR2 SYGVNS. CDR3 DNA sequence: TGTGCCTCTCGGGACAGGGTTATCAATGAGCAGTTCTTC. This encodes CASRDRVINEQFF. The complete variable domain, with remaining parts taken from reference TRBV25-1 and TRBJ2-1, reads EADIYQTPRYLVIGTGKKITLECSQTMGHDKMYWYQQDPGMELHLIHYSYGVNSTEKGDLSSESTVSRIRTEHFPLTLESARPSHTSQYLCASRDRVINEQFFGPGTRLTVL.

The chain carries TRBV18 and TRBJ2-1; possibly TRBD1 for D (6 bases). V lost 2 bases and J 6 bases, leaving 11 bases between the germline ends. The CDR3 is 14 residues long. The germline CDR1 and CDR2 sequences are KGHSH and LQKENI. The CDR3 sequence: CASSPTRGGNEQFF. DNA for the CDR3: TGTGCCAGCTCACCAACACGAGGGGGCAATGAGCAGTTCTTC. The whole variable domain, remainder taken from reference TRBV18 and TRBJ2-1, is NAGVMQNPRHLVRRRGQEARLRCSPMKGHSHVYWYRQLPEEGLKFMVYLQKENIIDESGMPKERFSAEFPKEGPSILRIQQVVRGDSAAYFCASSPTRGGNEQFFGPGTRLTVL.

This clone was counted once. The chain couples TRBV12-3 or TRBV12-4 to TRBJ1-2, with unresolved D. With 3 bases removed from V and 6 bases from J, the gap between germline ends came to 11 bases. There are 13 residues in the CDR3. CDR3: CASSFLREDGYTF. The CDR3 DNA reads as TGTGCCAGCAGTTTTCTACGGGAGGATGGCTACACCTTC.

The V call is TRBV29-1, the J call TRBJ1-2; possible D gene TRBD1, 5 bases. The CDR3 is 15 amino acids. Germline V gene sequence: CDR1 SQVTM, CDR2 ANQGSEA. Deletions cut 3 bases from V and 5 bases from J, with 19 bases between. CDR3 nucleotides: TGCAGCGTTGAGCGTGGGGCACCGGGAGGGTATGGCTACACCTTC. It is translated as CSVERGAPGGYGYTF.

The chain has TRBV5-8 and TRBJ1-5; 9 bases are a match to TRBD1. From germline, CDR1 is SGHTS and CDR2 YDEGEE. V gave up 3 bases and J gave up 5 bases; unmatched junction bases: 9. There are 16 residues in the CDR3. The CDR3 nucleotides read TGTGCCAGCAGCTCTCCTACAGGGGGCCAATATCAGCCCCAGCATTTT. Encoded protein: CASSSPTGGQYQPQHF.

This clone was observed a few times. The chain uses TRBV6-5 and TRBJ2-7, with TRBD1 identical over 11 bases. J lost 5 bases, V lost 6 bases, and 9 bases had no gene match. CDR1 and CDR2 (germline): MNHEY, SVGAGI. The CDR3 sequence is 15 residues long. The CDR3 DNA reads TGTGCCAGCAGAGGGCCCCGGGACAGGGGGGACGAGCAGTACTTC. This codes for CASRGPRDRGDEQYF.

On this clone itself: Other DNA sequences in the same sample also yield this CDR3. The chain joins TRBV6-1 to TRBJ1-2, with TRBD1 matching over 11 bases. The CDR3 loop spans 14 amino acids. Germline CDR1 and CDR2: MNHNS and SASEGT. The J segment lost 7 bases and the V segment lost 1 base, leaving 2 bases of the junction unmatched. The DNA of the CDR3 is TGTGCCAGCAGTGAAGTCGGGACAGGGGGTGGCTACACCTTC. It is translated as CASSEVGTGGGYTF.

The rearrangement uses TRBV28 and TRBJ2-2; 7 bases are a match to TRBD1. V lost 2 bases and J lost 0; bases outside the gene matches: 0. This CDR3 has 15 amino acids. Germline CDR1 MDHEN, CDR2 SYDVKM. CDR3 in DNA: TGTGCCAGCAGTTTAGACAGGGCGAACACCGGGGAGCTGTTTTTT. This sequence encodes CASSLDRANTGELFF.

The gene calls are TRBV24-1 and TRBJ2-1; TRBD1 aligns across 7 bases. Germline CDR1 reads KGHDR; CDR2 reads SFDVKD. V shed 4 bases, J shed 9 bases, and the junction held 2 bases outside the gene matches. This CDR3 is 12 amino acids long. The CDR3 region has the DNA TGTGCCACCAGTGACCAGGGGGTTGAGCAGTTCTTC. Translating gives CATSDQGVEQFF.

This clone was found once. V gene TRBV28 combines with J gene TRBJ1-1, with D perhaps TRBD1 (6 bases). Germline V lookup: CDR1 MDHEN, CDR2 SYDVKM. The CDR3 has 13 residues. With 8 bases removed from V and 0 bases from J, the gap between germline ends came to 10 bases. The chain's CDR3 is CASLGQLNTEAFF. The DNA for the CDR3 is TGTGCCAGCCTTGGACAGTTGAACACTGAAGCTTTCTTT.

In nucleotides, the CDR3 is TGTGCCAGCAGCACACGACGGGGGTACAATGAGCAGTTCTTC. The encoded protein is CASSTRRGYNEQFF. J is TRBJ2-1 and V is TRBV7-9; TRBD2 might be the D (6 bases). This CDR3 is built from 14 residues. Trimming cost V 5 bases and J 4 bases, with 12 bases left between them. Looked up from germline, CDR1 is SEHNR and CDR2 is FQNEAQ (reference sequence). Combining the CDR3 with reference TRBV7-9 and TRBJ2-1 gives the whole variable domain DTGVSQNPRHKITKRGQNVTFRCDPISEHNRLYWYRQTLGQGPEFLTYFQNEAQLEKSRLLSDRFSAERPKGSFSTLEIQRTEQGDSAMYLCASSTRRGYNEQFFGPGTRLTVL.

V gene TRBV6-1 combines with J gene TRBJ1-4, with D perhaps matching TRBD1 (6 bases). The germline CDR1 and CDR2 sequences are MNHNS and SASEGT. Trimming took off 3 bases at V and 4 bases at J, with 9 bases between the two ends. The CDR3 runs 14 residues. Written as DNA, the CDR3 is TGTGCCAGCAGTGATGGCAGGGGTAATGAAAAACTGTTTTTT. Translated, it gives CASSDGRGNEKLFF.

The CDR3, as DNA: TGTGCCACAGAGGGGGGGACTAGCGGGGATCATGAGCAGTTCTTC. This codes for CATEGGTSGDHEQFF. The rearrangement uses TRBV10-3 and TRBJ2-1, with 13 bases lining up with TRBD2. The CDR3 sequence is 15 residues long. Trimming cost V 10 bases and J 8 bases; bases outside gene matches: 11. Germline CDR1 ENHRY, CDR2 SYGVKD.

J is TRBJ1-5 and V is TRBV2, with TRBD1 matching 7 bases. The CDR3 runs to 15 residues. V gave up 5 bases and J gave up 4 bases; unmatched junction bases: 8. Germline assignment: CDR1 SNHLY and CDR2 FYNNEI. CDR3 nucleotide sequence: TGTGCCAGCAGTCCGACAAAGGGGGCGAATCAGCCCCAGCATTTT. Its translation: CASSPTKGANQPQHF.

The chain couples TRBV14 to TRBJ1-2; D is ambiguous. Germline V CDR1 and CDR2: SGHDN, FVKESK. The CDR3 consists of 16 residues. Trimming took 0 bases from V and 4 from J, leaving 15 bases between them. This CDR3 is CASSQDPARRVYGYTF. CDR3 nucleotides: TGTGCCAGCAGCCAAGACCCGGCGCGGCGGGTCTATGGCTACACCTTC.

The chain carries TRBV21-1 and TRBJ2-3; the table calls TRBD2, which could not be checked here. TRBV21-1 is flagged as a pseudogene. This CDR3 comprises 17 residues. Here the CDR3 DNA reads TGTGCCAGCAGCAAACTAGCGGGGGGTCCCCCCACAGATACGCAGTATTTT. Protein: CASSKLAGGPPTDTQYF.

The chain uses TRBV7-6 and TRBJ2-2, with a possible D match to TRBD1 (7 bases). In germline, CDR1 is SGHVS, CDR2 FNYEAQ. The V end lost 5 bases, the J end lost 4 bases, and 11 bases lay between the germline ends. The CDR3 extends over 14 amino acids. The CDR3 coding sequence is TGTGCCAGCAGCATCCAGGGGGGCACCGGGGAGCTGTTTTTT. Translation: CASSIQGGTGELFF.

The gene calls are TRBV7-9 and TRBJ2-7; weak D call: TRBD1 (5 bases). Germline V CDR1 and CDR2: SEHNR, FQNEAQ (reference sequence). With 0 bases removed from V and 3 bases from J, the gap between germline ends came to 12 bases. This CDR3 comprises 15 residues. The DNA for the CDR3 is TGTGCCAGCAGCTTAGCGGGGCAGGGTGACTACGAGCAGTACTTC. Protein product: CASSLAGQGDYEQYF.

The chain uses TRBV5-4 and TRBJ1-4, with 9 bases identical to TRBD1. The CDR3 has 14 amino acids. The trim removed 2 bases at V and 8 bases at J, leaving 4 bases unmatched. From germline, CDR1 is SGHNT and CDR2 YYREEE (reference sequence). This CDR3 reads CASSLQGAEEKLFF. The CDR3 nucleotides are TGTGCCAGCAGCTTACAGGGGGCTGAAGAAAAACTGTTTTTT.

The chain links TRBV19 to TRBJ1-2; D is uncertain. Germline CDR1 reads LNHDA; CDR2 reads SQIVND (reference sequence). This CDR3 is 13 amino acids long. Trimming took 6 bases from V and 2 from J, leaving 10 bases between them. Here the CDR3 reads CASRAEGNYGYTF. CDR3 DNA: TGTGCCAGTAGGGCGGAGGGCAACTATGGCTACACCTTC.

The rearrangement links TRBV19 to TRBJ1-4; D call uncertain. CDR3 length: 17 amino acids. The V gene's germline CDR1 is LNHDA and CDR2 SQIVND (reference sequence). Trimming stripped 3 bases from V and 4 bases from J, with 18 bases between. CDR3 in DNA: TGTGCCAGTAGTATCGAAGGTGGAGCCAGTTATAATGAAAAACTGTTTTTT. It translates to CASSIEGGASYNEKLFF.

This sequence joins TRBV4-3 and TRBJ1-2, with D unclear. Germline V CDR1 and CDR2: LGHNA, YSLEER. The CDR3 length is 16 residues. V was trimmed by 0 bases and J by 4 bases, leaving 15 bases between them. Here the CDR3 DNA reads TGCGCCAGCAGCCAAGAGTGGGCGGGAAACGGCTATGGCTACACCTTC. Protein sequence: CASSQEWAGNGYGYTF.

CDR3 region: CASSHTGSYEQYF. The CDR3 DNA is TGTGCCAGCAGCCATACAGGGTCCTACGAGCAGTACTTC. V is TRBV14 and J is TRBJ2-7; D possibly corresponds to TRBD1 (6 bases). Trimming removed 3 bases at V and 1 base at J, with 7 bases between. From germline, CDR1 is SGHDN and CDR2 FVKESK. The CDR3 spans 13 residues.

This chain links TRBV10-3 with TRBJ2-3, with 7 nucleotides matching TRBD1. Trimming removed 0 bases from V and 5 bases from J; junction bases left unmatched: 5. The length of the CDR3 is 15 residues. The germline V gene has CDR1 ENHRY and CDR2 SYGVKD. CDR3 protein: CAISESRGQKDTQYF. The CDR3 coding sequence is TGTGCCATCAGTGAGTCACGGGGACAGAAAGATACGCAGTATTTT.

J is TRBJ2-1 and V is TRBV6-5, with 8 bases that match TRBD1. This CDR3 contains 14 residues. Germline lookup yields CDR1 MNHEY and CDR2 SVGAGI. V gave up 3 bases and J gave up 8 bases; unmatched junction bases: 6. The CDR3 DNA reads TGTGCCAGCAGTTATGGGACAGGACTCGATGAGCAGTTCTTC. Translated: CASSYGTGLDEQFF.

The CDR3 DNA is TGTGCCAGCAGGGACAGGGGAATAAATCAGCCCCAGCATTTT. Translated, it gives CASRDRGINQPQHF. This chain joins TRBV2 and TRBJ1-5, with 9 bases identical to TRBD1. V was pared by 6 bases and J by 4 bases, with 4 bases of the junction left unmatched. The CDR3 runs to 14 residues. Per the germline V gene, CDR1 is SNHLY and CDR2 is FYNNEI.

The chain combines TRBV29-1 with TRBJ1-1; unclear D gene. The CDR3 is 13 amino acids. Germline V CDR1 and CDR2: SQVTM, ANQGSEA. Trimming stripped 4 bases from V and 1 base from J, with 10 bases between. This CDR3 is CSVGIRGNTEAFF. CDR3 bases: TGCAGCGTTGGGATTCGGGGGAACACTGAAGCTTTCTTT.

The V and J genes are TRBV20-1 and TRBJ1-1, with D perhaps matching TRBD1 (6 bases). V dropped 3 bases and J dropped 5 bases, with 19 bases sitting between them. The CDR3 has 15 residues. Germline CDR1 and CDR2: DFQATT and SNEGSKA (reference sequence). The CDR3 bases are TGCAGTGCTAGTCCCCTGCACAGGGAAAGGACTGAAGCTTTCTTT. Protein sequence: CSASPLHRERTEAFF.